This T cell receptor beta chain was obtained from a study of T-cell reconstitution after alpha-beta-depleted transplantation in children. Per germline, CDR1 SGHDN and CDR2 FVKESK. This CDR3 region has 13 residues. Trimming took 6 bases from V and 9 from J; bases not matched to a gene: 6. The library targeted TCRbeta and was prepared with unique molecular identifiers. TCRdb redid the calling of the PCR reads with MiXCR, one entry per CDR3 protein. The sample carries 420,000 or so distinct CDR3 sequences, 11% recorded once. This clonotype was seen many times. The material was PBMCs from the stem cell graft donor, obtained from the stem cell graft. This clonotype was obtained from a human donor who donated a stem cell graft to a child with acute myeloid leukemia. V gene TRBV14 combines with J gene TRBJ2-1, with 9 bases fitting TRBD1. The CDR3: CASRQTGGGEQFF. The CDR3 DNA is TGTGCCAGCAGGCAGACAGGGGGTGGTGAGCAGTTCTTC.